This record covers a single T cell receptor beta chain. Its antigen is not identified. This record belongs to a study of cytomegalovirus exposure and HLA in healthy donors. In the study overall: An earlier analysis found around 100 million unique TCR beta sequences from approximately 200 million T cells. Regarding the study as a whole: Compared with the roughly 700-donor mean, an Asian-associated ancestry cluster reportedly had fewer N-insertions, according to a later analysis.

13 Jbeta primers and 60 Vbeta primers were used for the PCR. How the authors handled the data: Later, 65 million to 90 million unique TCR beta chains were counted in an analysis, and about 10 million of them were shared. Assay: immunoSEQ multiplex PCR; the TCRdb copy retains only in-frame clones and omits some. D and trimming were read from the DNA, whereas the V and J calls and clone size are those reported in that table. The table records about 96,000 clones, 64% of them present only once. There were likely unrecorded immune exposures, though donors were nominally healthy when sampled. Germline assignment: CDR1 LNHDA and CDR2 SQIVND (reference sequence). Trimming cost V 4 bases and J 7 bases; bases outside gene matches: 7. CDR3 length: 14 amino acids.

The sequenced material came from PBMCs. The sequence was obtained from a man aged 55 to 70 in good health and CMV-seronegative. The chain has TRBV19 and TRBJ2-1; 7 nucleotides line up with TRBD2. The CDR3 DNA is TGTGCCAGTAGTACAGTAGGGGAGGGGAATGAGCAGTTCTTC. Protein product: CASSTVGEGNEQFF.